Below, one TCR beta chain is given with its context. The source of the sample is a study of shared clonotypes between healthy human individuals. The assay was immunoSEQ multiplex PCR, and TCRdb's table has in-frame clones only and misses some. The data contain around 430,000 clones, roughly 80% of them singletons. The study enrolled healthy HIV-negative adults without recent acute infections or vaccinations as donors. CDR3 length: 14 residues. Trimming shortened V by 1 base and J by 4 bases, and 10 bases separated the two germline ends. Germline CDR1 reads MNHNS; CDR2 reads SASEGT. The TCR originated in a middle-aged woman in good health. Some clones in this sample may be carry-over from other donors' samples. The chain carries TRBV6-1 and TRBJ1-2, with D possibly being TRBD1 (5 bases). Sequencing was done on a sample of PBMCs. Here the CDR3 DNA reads TGTGCCAGCAGTGAAGGGGGGGGAATCTATGGCTACACCTTC. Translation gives CASSEGGGIYGYTF.